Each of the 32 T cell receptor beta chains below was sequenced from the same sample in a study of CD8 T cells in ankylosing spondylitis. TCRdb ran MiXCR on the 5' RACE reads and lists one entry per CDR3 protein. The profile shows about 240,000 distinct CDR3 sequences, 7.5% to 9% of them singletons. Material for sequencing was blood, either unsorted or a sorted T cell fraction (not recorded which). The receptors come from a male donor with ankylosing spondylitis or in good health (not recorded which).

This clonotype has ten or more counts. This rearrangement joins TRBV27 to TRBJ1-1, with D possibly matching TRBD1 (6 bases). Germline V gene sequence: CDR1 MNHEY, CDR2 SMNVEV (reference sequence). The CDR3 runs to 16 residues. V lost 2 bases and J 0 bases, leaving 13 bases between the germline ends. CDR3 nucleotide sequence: TGTGCCAGCAGTTTAGGGGGGGGGCCCGTGAACACTGAAGCTTTCTTT. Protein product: CASSLGGGPVNTEAFF.

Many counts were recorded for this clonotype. The CDR3 DNA reads TGTGCCAGCAGCGTAGCGGGGAATGAAAAACTGTTTTTT. This translates into CASSVAGNEKLFF. This chain uses TRBV9 with TRBJ1-4; D is ambiguous. Between the trimmed V and J ends, which lost 0 bases and 5 bases, there was a span of 5 bases. CDR1 is SGDLS and CDR2 is YYNGEE in the germline V gene. The CDR3 length is 13 residues. Full variable domain (remainder filled in from reference TRBV9 and TRBJ1-4): DSGVTQTPKHLITATGQRVTLRCSPRSGDLSVYWYQQSLDQGLQFLIQYYNGEERAKGNILERFSAQQFPDLHSELNLSSLELGDSALYFCASSVAGNEKLFFGSGTQLSVL.

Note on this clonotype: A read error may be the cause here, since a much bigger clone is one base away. The CDR3 loop is CASSFRRDEQFF. The CDR3, as DNA: TGCGCCAGCAGCTTCAGAAGGGATGAGCAGTTCTTC. The chain has TRBV5-1 and TRBJ2-1; D remains unclear. Between the trimmed V and J ends, which lost 2 bases and 8 bases, there was a span of 8 bases. The CDR3 consists of 12 residues. Germline V gives CDR1 SGHRS, CDR2 YFSETQ. The variable domain in full, completed from reference TRBV5-1 and TRBJ2-1, reads KAGVTQTPRYLIKTRGQQVTLSCSPISGHRSVSWYQQTPGQGLQFLFEYFSETQRNKGNFPGRFSGRQFSNSRSEMNVSTLELGDSALYLCASSFRRDEQFFGPGTRLTVL.

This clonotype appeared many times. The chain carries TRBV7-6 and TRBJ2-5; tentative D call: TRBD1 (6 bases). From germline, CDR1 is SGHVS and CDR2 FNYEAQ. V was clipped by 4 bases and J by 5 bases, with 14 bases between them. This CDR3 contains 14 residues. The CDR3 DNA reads TGTGCCAGCAGCTCGGGACAACAGGATGAGACCCAGTACTTC. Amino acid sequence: CASSSGQQDETQYF.

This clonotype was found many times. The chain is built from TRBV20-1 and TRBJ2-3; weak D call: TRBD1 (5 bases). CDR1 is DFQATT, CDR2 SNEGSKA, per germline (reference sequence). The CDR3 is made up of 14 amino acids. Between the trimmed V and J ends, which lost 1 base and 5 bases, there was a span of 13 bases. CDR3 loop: CSARVTGGVDTQYF. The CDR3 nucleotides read TGCAGTGCTAGAGTCACAGGCGGAGTAGATACGCAGTATTTT.

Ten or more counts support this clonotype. CDR3 sequence (DNA): TGTGCCAGCAGCCCCGGCGGGCAGAATAGCAATCAGCCCCAGCATTTT. Its protein product is CASSPGGQNSNQPQHF. The chain recombines TRBV5-5 with TRBJ1-5, with no clear D. V lost 4 bases and J 0 bases, leaving 14 bases between the germline ends. The germline gives CDR1 SGHKS, CDR2 YYEKEE (reference sequence). There are 16 residues in the CDR3.

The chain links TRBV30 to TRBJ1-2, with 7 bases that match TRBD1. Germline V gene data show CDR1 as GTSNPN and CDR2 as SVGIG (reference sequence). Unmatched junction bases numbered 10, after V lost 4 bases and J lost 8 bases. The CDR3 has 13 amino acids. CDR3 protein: CAWTTGTGVGYTF. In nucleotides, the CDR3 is TGTGCCTGGACCACGGGAACAGGGGTCGGCTACACCTTC.

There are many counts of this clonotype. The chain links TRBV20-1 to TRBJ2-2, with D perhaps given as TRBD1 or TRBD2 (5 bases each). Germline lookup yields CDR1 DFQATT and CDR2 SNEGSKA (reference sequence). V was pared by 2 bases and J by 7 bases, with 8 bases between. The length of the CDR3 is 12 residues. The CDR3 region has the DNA TGCAGTGCTAGAATGGGGGTCGGGGAGCTGTTTTTT. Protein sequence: CSARMGVGELFF.

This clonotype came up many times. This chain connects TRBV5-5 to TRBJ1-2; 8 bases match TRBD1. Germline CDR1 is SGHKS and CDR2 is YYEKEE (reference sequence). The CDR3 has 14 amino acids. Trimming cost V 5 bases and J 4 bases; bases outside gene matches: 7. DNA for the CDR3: TGTGCCAGCAGGTTTGCTGGGACAGGCTATGGCTACACCTTC. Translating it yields CASRFAGTGYGYTF.

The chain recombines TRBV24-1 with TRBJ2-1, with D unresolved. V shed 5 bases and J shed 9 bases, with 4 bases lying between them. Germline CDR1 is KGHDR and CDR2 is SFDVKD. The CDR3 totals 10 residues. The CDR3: CATSAGEQFF. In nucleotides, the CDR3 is TGTGCCACCAGTGCAGGTGAGCAGTTCTTC.

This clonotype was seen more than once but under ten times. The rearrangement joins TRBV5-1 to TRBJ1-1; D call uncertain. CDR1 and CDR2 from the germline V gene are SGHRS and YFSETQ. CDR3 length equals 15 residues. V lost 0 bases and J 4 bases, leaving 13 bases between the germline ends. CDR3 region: CASSLGWGKSTEAFF. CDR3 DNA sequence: TGCGCCAGCAGCTTGGGGTGGGGAAAGAGCACTGAAGCTTTCTTT.

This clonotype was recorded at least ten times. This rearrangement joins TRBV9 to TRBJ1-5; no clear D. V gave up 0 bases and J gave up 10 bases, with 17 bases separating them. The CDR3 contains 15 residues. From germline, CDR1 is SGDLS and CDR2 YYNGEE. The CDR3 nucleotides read TGTGCCAGCAGCGTAGAGGGAAGGCCCAAGGATCCCCAGCATTTT. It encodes CASSVEGRPKDPQHF. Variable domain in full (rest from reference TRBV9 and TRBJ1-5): DSGVTQTPKHLITATGQRVTLRCSPRSGDLSVYWYQQSLDQGLQFLIQYYNGEERAKGNILERFSAQQFPDLHSELNLSSLELGDSALYFCASSVEGRPKDPQHFGDGTRLSIL.

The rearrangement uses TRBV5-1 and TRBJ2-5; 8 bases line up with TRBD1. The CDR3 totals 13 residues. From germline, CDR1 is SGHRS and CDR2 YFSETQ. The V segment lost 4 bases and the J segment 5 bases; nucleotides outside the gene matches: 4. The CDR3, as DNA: TGCGCCAGCAGCGCTACAGGGGGGGAGACCCAGTACTTC. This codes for CASSATGGETQYF.

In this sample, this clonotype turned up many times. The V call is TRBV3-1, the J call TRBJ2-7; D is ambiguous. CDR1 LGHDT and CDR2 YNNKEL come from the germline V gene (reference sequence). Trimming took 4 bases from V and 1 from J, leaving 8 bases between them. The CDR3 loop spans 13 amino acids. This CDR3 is CASSPPLSYEQYF. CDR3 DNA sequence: TGTGCCAGCAGCCCCCCGTTATCCTACGAGCAGTACTTC.

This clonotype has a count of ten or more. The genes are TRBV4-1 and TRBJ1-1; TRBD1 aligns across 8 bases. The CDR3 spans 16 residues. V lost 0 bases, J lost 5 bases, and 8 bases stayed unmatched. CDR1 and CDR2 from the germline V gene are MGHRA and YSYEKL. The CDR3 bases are TGCGCCAGCAGCCAAGACCCATCAGGGGGCGAGACTGAAGCTTTCTTT. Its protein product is CASSQDPSGGETEAFF.

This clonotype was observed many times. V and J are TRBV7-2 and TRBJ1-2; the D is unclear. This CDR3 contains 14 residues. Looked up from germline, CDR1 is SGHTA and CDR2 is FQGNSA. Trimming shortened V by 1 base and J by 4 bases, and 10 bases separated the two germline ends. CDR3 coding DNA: TGTGCCAGCAGCTTAGGAGGTAGAGGCTATGGCTACACCTTC. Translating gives CASSLGGRGYGYTF. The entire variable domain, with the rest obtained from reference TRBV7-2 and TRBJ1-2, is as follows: GAGVSQSPSNKVTEKGKDVELRCDPISGHTALYWYRQSLGQGLEFLIYFQGNSAPDKSGLPSDRFSAERTGGSVSTLTIQRTQQEDSAVYLCASSLGGRGYGYTFGSGTRLTVV.

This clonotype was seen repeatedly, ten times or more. The CDR3 protein is CASSPSQGNNEQFF. CDR3 in DNA: TGTGCCAGCAGCCCATCCCAGGGGAACAATGAGCAGTTCTTC. The chain joins TRBV7-9 to TRBJ2-1, with a tentative D call TRBD1 (6 bases). Per the germline V gene, CDR1 is SEHNR and CDR2 is FQNEAQ (reference sequence). The germline V and J ends were trimmed by 5 bases and 5 bases, with 13 bases remaining between them. The CDR3 consists of 14 residues.

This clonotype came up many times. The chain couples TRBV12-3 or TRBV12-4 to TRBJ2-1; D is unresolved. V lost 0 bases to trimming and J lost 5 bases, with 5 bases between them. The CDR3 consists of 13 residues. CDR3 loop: CASSLAGDNEQFF. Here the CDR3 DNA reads TGTGCCAGCAGTTTAGCGGGCGACAATGAGCAGTTCTTC.

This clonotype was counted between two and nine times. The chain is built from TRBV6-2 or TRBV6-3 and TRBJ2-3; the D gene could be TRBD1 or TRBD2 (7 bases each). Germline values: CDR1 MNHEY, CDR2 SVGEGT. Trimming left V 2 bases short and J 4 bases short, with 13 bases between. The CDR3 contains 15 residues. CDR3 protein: CASSYPQGGADTQYF. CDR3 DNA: TGTGCCAGCAGTTACCCCCAGGGGGGGGCAGATACGCAGTATTTT.

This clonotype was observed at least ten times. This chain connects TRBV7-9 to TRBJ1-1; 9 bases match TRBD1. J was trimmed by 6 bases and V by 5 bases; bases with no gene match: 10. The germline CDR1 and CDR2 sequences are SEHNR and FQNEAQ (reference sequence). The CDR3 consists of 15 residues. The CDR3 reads CASSPQDRGVPEAFF. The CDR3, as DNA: TGTGCCAGCAGCCCTCAGGACAGGGGAGTTCCTGAAGCTTTCTTT.

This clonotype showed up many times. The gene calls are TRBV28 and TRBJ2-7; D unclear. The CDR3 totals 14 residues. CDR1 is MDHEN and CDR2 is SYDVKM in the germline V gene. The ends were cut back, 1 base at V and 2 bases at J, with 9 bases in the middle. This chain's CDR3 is CASSLSPAPYEQYF. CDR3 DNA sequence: TGTGCCAGCAGTTTATCACCGGCGCCCTACGAGCAGTACTTC.

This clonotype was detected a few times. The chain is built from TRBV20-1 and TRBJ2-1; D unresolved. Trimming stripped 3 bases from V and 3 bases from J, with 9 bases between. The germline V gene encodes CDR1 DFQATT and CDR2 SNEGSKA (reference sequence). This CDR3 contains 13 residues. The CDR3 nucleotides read TGCAGTGCTAGTTCGACCGTCTACAATGAGCAGTTCTTC. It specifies CSASSTVYNEQFF.

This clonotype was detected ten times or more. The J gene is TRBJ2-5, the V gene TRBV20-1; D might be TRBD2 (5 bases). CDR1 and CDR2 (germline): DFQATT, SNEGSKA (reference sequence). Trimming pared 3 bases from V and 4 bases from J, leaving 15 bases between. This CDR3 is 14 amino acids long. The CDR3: CSARDSFQGETQYF. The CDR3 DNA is TGCAGTGCTAGGGACTCTTTTCAAGGAGAGACCCAGTACTTC.

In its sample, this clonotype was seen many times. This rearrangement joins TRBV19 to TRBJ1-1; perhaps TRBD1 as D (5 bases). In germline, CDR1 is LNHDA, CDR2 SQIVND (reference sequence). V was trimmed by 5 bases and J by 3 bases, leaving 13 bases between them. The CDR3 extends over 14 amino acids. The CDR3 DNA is TGTGCCAGTAGTTCCCGCCTGGGGGACACTGAAGCTTTCTTT. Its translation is CASSSRLGDTEAFF.

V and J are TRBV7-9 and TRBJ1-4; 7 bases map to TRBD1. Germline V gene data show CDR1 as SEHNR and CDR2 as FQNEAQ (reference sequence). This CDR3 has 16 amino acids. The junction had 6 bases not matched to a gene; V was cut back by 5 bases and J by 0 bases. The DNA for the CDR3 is TGTGCCAGCAGCCGTAGGGACAGCCCAACTAATGAAAAACTGTTTTTT. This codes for CASSRRDSPTNEKLFF.

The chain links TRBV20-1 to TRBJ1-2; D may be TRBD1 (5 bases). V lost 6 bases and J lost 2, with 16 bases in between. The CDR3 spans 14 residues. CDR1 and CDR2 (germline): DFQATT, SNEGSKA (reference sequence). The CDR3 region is CSALEGTGNYGYTF. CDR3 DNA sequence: TGCAGTGCGCTTGAGGGGACCGGGAACTATGGCTACACCTTC.

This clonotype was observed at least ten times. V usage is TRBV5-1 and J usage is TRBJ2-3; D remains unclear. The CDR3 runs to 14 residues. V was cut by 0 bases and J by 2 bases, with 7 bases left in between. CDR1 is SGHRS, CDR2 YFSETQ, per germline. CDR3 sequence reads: CASSLETPTDTQYF. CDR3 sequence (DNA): TGCGCCAGCAGCTTGGAGACCCCCACAGATACGCAGTATTTT.

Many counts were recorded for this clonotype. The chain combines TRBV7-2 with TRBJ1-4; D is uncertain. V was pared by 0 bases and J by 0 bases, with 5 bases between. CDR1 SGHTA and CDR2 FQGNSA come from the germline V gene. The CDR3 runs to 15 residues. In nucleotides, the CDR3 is TGTGCCAGCAGCTTAGCCCAGGCAACTAATGAAAAACTGTTTTTT. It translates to CASSLAQATNEKLFF.

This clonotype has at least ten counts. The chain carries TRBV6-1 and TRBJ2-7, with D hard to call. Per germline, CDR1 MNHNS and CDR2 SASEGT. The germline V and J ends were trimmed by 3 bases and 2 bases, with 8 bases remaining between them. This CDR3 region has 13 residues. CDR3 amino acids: CASSEVGPYEQYF. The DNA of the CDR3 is TGTGCCAGCAGTGAGGTAGGCCCCTACGAGCAGTACTTC.

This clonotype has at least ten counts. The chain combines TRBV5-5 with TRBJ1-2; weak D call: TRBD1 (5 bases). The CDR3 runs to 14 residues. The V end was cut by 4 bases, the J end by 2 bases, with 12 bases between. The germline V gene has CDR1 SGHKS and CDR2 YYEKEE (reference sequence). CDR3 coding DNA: TGTGCCAGCAGCCCTACCGGGACGAACTATGGCTACACCTTC. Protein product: CASSPTGTNYGYTF.

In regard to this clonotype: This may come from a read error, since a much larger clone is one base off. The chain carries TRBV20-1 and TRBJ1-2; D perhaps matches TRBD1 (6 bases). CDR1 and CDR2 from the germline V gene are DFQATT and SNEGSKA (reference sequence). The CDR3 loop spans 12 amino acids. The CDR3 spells CGAGGPDYGYTF. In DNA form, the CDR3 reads TGCGGTGCTGGGGGCCCTGACTATGGCTACACCTTC.

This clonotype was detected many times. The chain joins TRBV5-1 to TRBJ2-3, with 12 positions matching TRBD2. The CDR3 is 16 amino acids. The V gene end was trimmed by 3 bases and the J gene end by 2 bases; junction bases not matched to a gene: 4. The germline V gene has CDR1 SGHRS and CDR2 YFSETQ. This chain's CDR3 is CASSSRLAGATDTQYF. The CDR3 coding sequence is TGCGCCAGCAGCTCCAGACTAGCGGGAGCCACAGATACGCAGTATTTT.